This T cell receptor beta chain was retrieved from a study of vaccination and CD4 T cells after COVID-19. An Oncomine TCR Beta short-read assay was used to sequence the DNA from cultured CD4+ T cells. In TCRdb, the PCR reads were re-called with MiXCR into one record per CDR3 protein. The table includes about 15,000 distinct CDR3 sequences, around 42% detected once. Treatment in this sample: approximately 9-day PBMC culture with coronavirus spike peptide pools or control peptides (ViraFEST assay). This clonotype was seen a handful of times. Its antigen is currently unknown. CDR1 and CDR2 from the germline V gene are SEHNR and FQNEAQ (reference sequence). Trimming took 6 bases from V and 2 from J, leaving 13 bases between them. This CDR3 region has 15 residues.

This TCR was recovered from a human donor who had recovered from COVID-19. The sample consisted of CD4+ T cells from blood, cultured in vitro, taken before SARS-CoV-2 vaccination. The chain couples TRBV7-9 to TRBJ2-2; D might be TRBD1 or TRBD2, each matching 5 bases. CDR3 in DNA: TGTGCCAGCAGTCCCGGGGCCTTAAACACCGGGGAGCTGTTTTTT. This encodes CASSPGALNTGELFF.